This entry concerns a single TCR beta chain. The sample is drawn from a study of T cell responses to AZD1222 COVID-19 vaccine. Looked up from germline, CDR1 is SGHRS and CDR2 is YFSETQ. The CDR3 covers 13 residues. The V end lost 4 bases, the J end lost 2 bases, and 9 bases lay between the germline ends. Sequencing was performed with immunoSEQ multiplex PCR; in TCRdb, only in-frame clones are kept and a portion is missing. The table records 200,000 or so clones, about 94% of them present only once. The origin of this receptor is an adult who received the AZD1222 COVID-19 vaccine. The rearrangement links TRBV5-1 to TRBJ2-5, with D perhaps matching TRBD1 (5 bases). The sample in question was peripheral blood, obtained 28 days after the second AZD1222 dose. The chain's CDR3 is CASSGRGQETQYF. The DNA for the CDR3 is TGCGCCAGCAGCGGTAGGGGACAAGAGACCCAGTACTTC.